One and the same sample provided the 27 T cell receptor beta chains below, sequenced in a study of T cell responses to AZD1222 COVID-19 vaccine. Clones were read by immunoSEQ multiplex PCR, and TCRdb kept only the in-frame ones, dropping some. The sample carries around 200,000 clones, 70% to 90% recorded once. Source: peripheral blood, taken on day 0 of AZD1222 vaccination. These receptors all come from an adult in good health.

The chain has TRBV14 and TRBJ2-7; maybe TRBD1 (5 bases). Germline values: CDR1 SGHDN, CDR2 FVKESK. V lost 5 bases, J lost 4 bases, and 15 bases lay in between. CDR3 length equals 14 residues. The CDR3 reads CASSDFGAEYEQYF. The DNA of the CDR3 is TGTGCCAGCAGCGACTTTGGGGCAGAATACGAGCAGTACTTC.

The chain recombines TRBV28 with TRBJ1-5, with D unresolved. V was clipped by 2 bases and J by 0 bases, with 11 bases between them. This CDR3 contains 16 residues. Germline V gene lookup returns CDR1 MDHEN and CDR2 SYDVKM. CDR3 amino acids: CASSLRRADSNQPQHF. The CDR3 bases are TGTGCCAGCAGTTTACGGAGGGCCGATAGCAATCAGCCCCAGCATTTT.

This sequence joins TRBV6-5 and TRBJ1-4; D may be TRBD1 (5 bases). Trimming took off 7 bases at V and 0 bases at J, with 9 bases between the two ends. This CDR3 region has 14 residues. The germline gives CDR1 MNHEY, CDR2 SVGAGI. The CDR3 loop reads CASIQGPTNEKLFF. For the CDR3, the DNA is TGTGCCAGCATCCAGGGTCCAACTAATGAAAAACTGTTTTTT.

The chain's CDR3 is CASSWDRNYGYTF. The DNA of the CDR3 is TGTGCCAGCAGTTGGGACCGAAACTATGGCTACACCTTC. The chain joins TRBV6-5 to TRBJ1-2; possible D gene TRBD1, 5 bases. Germline lookup yields CDR1 MNHEY and CDR2 SVGAGI. The V end was cut by 4 bases, the J end by 2 bases, with 8 bases between. CDR3 length equals 13 residues.

The chain is built from TRBV19 and TRBJ1-1; TRBD1 matches 8 bases. The CDR3 has 13 amino acids. J gave up 4 bases and V 3 bases, and 1 base lay outside the gene matches. Germline CDR1 reads LNHDA; CDR2 reads SQIVND (reference sequence). CDR3 sequence: CASSMTGATEAFF. CDR3 in DNA: TGTGCCAGTAGTATGACAGGGGCCACTGAAGCTTTCTTT.

CDR3 sequence reads: CASSSDRGKPEEKLFF. CDR3 nucleotide sequence: TGCGCCAGCAGCTCGGACAGGGGGAAACCGGAGGAAAAACTGTTTTTT. The chain has TRBV5-1 and TRBJ1-4; TRBD1 aligns across 10 bases. Trimming took 3 bases from V and 8 from J; bases not matched to a gene: 10. CDR3 size: 16 residues. CDR1 and CDR2 from the germline V gene are SGHRS and YFSETQ.

The rearrangement links TRBV12-5 to TRBJ2-2; no reliable D call. V was cut by 4 bases and J by 2 bases, with 5 bases left in between. The CDR3 spans 13 residues. The germline V gene encodes CDR1 LGHNT and CDR2 FRNRAP. The CDR3 loop is CASGSQNTGELFF. CDR3 nucleotide sequence: TGTGCTAGTGGTTCACAAAACACCGGGGAGCTGTTTTTT. Full variable domain (missing parts from reference TRBV12-5 and TRBJ2-2): DARVTQTPRHKVTEMGQEVTMRCQPILGHNTVFWYRQTMMQGLELLAYFRNRAPLDDSGMPKDRFSAEMPDATLATLKIQPSEPRDSAVYFCASGSQNTGELFFGEGSRLTVL.

J is TRBJ2-7 and V is TRBV4-3; D tentatively fits TRBD1 or TRBD2 (6 bases each). Germline CDR1 LGHNA, CDR2 YSLEER. This CDR3 is built from 16 residues. Between the trimmed V and J ends, which lost 1 base and 2 bases, there was a span of 15 bases. In DNA form, the CDR3 reads TGCGCCAGCAGCCAAGTTGGGCCGGGGGCCGCCTACGAGCAGTACTTC. It is translated as CASSQVGPGAAYEQYF.

The V gene is TRBV6-5, the J gene TRBJ2-5; TRBD2 aligns across 8 bases. CDR3 size: 15 residues. Germline V lookup: CDR1 MNHEY, CDR2 SVGAGI. The V and J ends lost 6 bases and 5 bases, in that order; junction bases with no gene match: 11. CDR3 loop: CASSHTSGSPETQYF. CDR3 coding DNA: TGTGCCAGCAGCCACACCAGCGGGAGTCCGGAGACCCAGTACTTC.

The V and J genes are TRBV5-5 and TRBJ2-7; D tentatively reads TRBD1 or TRBD2 (6 bases each). The V end lost 3 bases, the J end lost 6 bases, and 28 bases lay between the germline ends. CDR3 size: 18 residues. Germline V gene lookup returns CDR1 SGHKS and CDR2 YYEKEE (reference sequence). CDR3 amino acids: CASSSGLRGLGASIEQYF. CDR3 in DNA: TGTGCCAGCAGCTCGGGCCTAAGGGGACTGGGGGCGTCGATCGAGCAGTACTTC.

V usage is TRBV5-8 and J usage is TRBJ1-5, with D possibly being TRBD1 (5 bases). CDR1 SGHTS and CDR2 YDEGEE come from the germline V gene. There are 15 residues in the CDR3. V dropped 4 bases and J dropped 2 bases, with 13 bases sitting between them. The chain's CDR3 is CASSGDPFGNQPQHF. The CDR3 coding sequence is TGTGCCAGCAGCGGGGACCCCTTCGGCAATCAGCCCCAGCATTTT.

This chain connects TRBV28 to TRBJ2-1; 13 bases line up with TRBD2. Germline-derived CDR1 and CDR2 are MDHEN and SYDVKM. The CDR3 has 17 amino acids. Losses at the gene ends were 5 bases for V and 9 bases for J; bases not matched to a gene: 13. The CDR3 DNA is TGTGCCAGCAGTGGAGGGACTAGCGGGATTCTGATAGGTGAGCAGTTCTTC. Translated, it gives CASSGGTSGILIGEQFF.

This chain connects TRBV6-6 to TRBJ2-2; D remains ambiguous. From germline, CDR1 is MNHNY and CDR2 SVGAGI (reference sequence). This CDR3 region has 12 residues. The V end lost 2 bases, the J end lost 5 bases, and 3 bases lay between the germline ends. The CDR3: CASSYGTGELFF. The CDR3 DNA sequence: TGTGCCAGCAGTTACGGGACCGGGGAGCTGTTTTTT.

The V gene is TRBV6-2 or TRBV6-3, the J gene TRBJ2-1, with TRBD2 identical over 12 bases. The CDR3 contains 14 residues. J lost 7 bases, V lost 4 bases, and 2 bases had no gene match. Germline V gene sequence: CDR1 MNHEY, CDR2 SVGEGT. CDR3 nucleotides: TGTGCCAGCAGTTCCGGGACTAGCGGGAATGAGCAGTTCTTC. This codes for CASSSGTSGNEQFF.

V and J are TRBV5-8 and TRBJ2-1; D remains unclear. CDR1 SGHTS and CDR2 YDEGEE come from the germline V gene. The CDR3 runs to 10 residues. V dropped 4 bases and J dropped 6 bases, with 2 bases sitting between them. The CDR3 protein is CASSGNEQFF. The CDR3 nucleotides read TGTGCCAGCAGCGGCAATGAGCAGTTCTTC.

The rearrangement uses TRBV4-3 and TRBJ2-7; TRBD1 matches 9 bases. Germline-derived CDR1 and CDR2 are LGHNA and YSLEER. The CDR3 runs to 14 residues. The CDR3 coding sequence is TGCGCCAGCAGCCAACCCCCTCCCGGACAGGGGTCTTCAGTC. This encodes CASSQPPPGQGSSV.

In DNA form, the CDR3 reads TGTGCCAGCAGCCTCCTCCGGGAAGCAGGAAACACCATATATTTT. It codes for CASSLLREAGNTIYF. The chain joins TRBV13 to TRBJ1-3; the D is unclear. The germline gives CDR1 PRHDT, CDR2 FYEKMQ (reference sequence). Trimming shortened V by 5 bases and J by 4 bases, and 15 bases separated the two germline ends. CDR3 length: 15 residues.

This clone was found once. The rearrangement joins TRBV4-3 to TRBJ1-1; TRBD1 matches at 7 bases. This CDR3 contains 15 residues. The germline V gene encodes CDR1 LGHNA and CDR2 YSLEER. Unmatched junction bases numbered 2, after V lost 1 base and J lost 0 bases. CDR3 loop: CASSQVGTVNTEAFF. The CDR3 coding sequence is TGCGCCAGCAGCCAAGTGGGGACAGTGAACACTGAAGCTTTCTTT.

The chain recombines TRBV28 with TRBJ1-5, with D uncertain. The CDR3 covers 15 residues. Germline V gene sequence: CDR1 MDHEN, CDR2 SYDVKM. Between the trimmed V and J ends, which lost 1 base and 0 bases, there was a span of 7 bases. CDR3 DNA: TGTGCCAGCAGTTTATTTTACAATAGCAATCAGCCCCAGCATTTT. This translates into CASSLFYNSNQPQHF.

The genes are TRBV6-1 and TRBJ2-2; D is perhaps TRBD1 or TRBD2 (5 bases each). Germline CDR1 and CDR2: MNHNS and SASEGT. V dropped 2 bases and J dropped 4 bases, with 11 bases sitting between them. The CDR3 runs 15 residues. For the CDR3, the DNA is TGTGCCAGCAGTGAAATGGCAGGGACCACCGGGGAGCTGTTTTTT. This gives the protein CASSEMAGTTGELFF.

The genes are TRBV18 and TRBJ2-7; 8 bases agree with TRBD2. CDR1 and CDR2 (germline): KGHSH, LQKENI. With 0 bases clipped from V and 2 bases from J, the junction kept 3 bases outside the gene matches. The CDR3 consists of 15 residues. CDR3 DNA sequence: TGTGCCAGCTCACCACCGCCGCGGGGGGCCTACGAGCAGTACTTC. Translating gives CASSPPPRGAYEQYF.

The chain joins TRBV7-2 to TRBJ2-5, with 7 bases lining up with TRBD1. After removal of 2 bases from V and 0 bases from J, the junction contained 6 bases not matched to a gene. The CDR3 has 16 residues. Germline lookup yields CDR1 SGHTA and CDR2 FQGNSA. CDR3 coding DNA: TGTGCCAGCAGCTTATCAGGGACAGCTCACCAAGAGACCCAGTACTTC. Its protein product is CASSLSGTAHQETQYF.

This clone was seen only once. The chain joins TRBV28 to TRBJ1-1; D might be TRBD1 (5 bases). Looked up from germline, CDR1 is MDHEN and CDR2 is SYDVKM. V lost 5 bases and J lost 2, with 9 bases in between. The CDR3 is 13 amino acids. As DNA, the CDR3 is TGTGCCAGCAGTCCGACAGTAAACACTGAAGCTTTCTTT. It encodes CASSPTVNTEAFF.

The V call is TRBV10-3, the J call TRBJ1-1; TRBD1 might be the D (5 bases). Germline V lookup: CDR1 ENHRY, CDR2 SYGVKD. The CDR3 sequence is 13 residues long. The V and J ends lost 7 bases and 5 bases respectively, with 14 bases between them. The CDR3 region is CAITSRGGTEAFF. CDR3 sequence (DNA): TGTGCCATCACTTCGAGGGGTGGAACTGAAGCTTTCTTT.

This clone has only one observation. The chain links TRBV14 to TRBJ1-2; D unclear. V was clipped by 0 bases and J by 5 bases, with 7 bases between them. The CDR3 is 13 amino acids. Germline V gene sequence: CDR1 SGHDN, CDR2 FVKESK. CDR3 in amino acids: CASSQELSYGYTF. For the CDR3, the DNA is TGTGCCAGCAGCCAAGAATTATCGTATGGCTACACCTTC.

The J gene is TRBJ2-3, the V gene TRBV11-2; D might be TRBD2 (5 bases). CDR1 SGHAT and CDR2 FQNNGV come from the germline V gene. V lost 6 bases and J lost 2, with 15 bases in between. This CDR3 spans 15 amino acids. In DNA form, the CDR3 reads TGTGCCAGCAGGGCCCCGGGATATGACACAGATACGCAGTATTTT. Protein: CASRAPGYDTDTQYF. The entire variable domain, with the rest obtained from reference TRBV11-2 and TRBJ2-3, is as follows: EAGVAQSPRYKIIEKRQSVAFWCNPISGHATLYWYQQILGQGPKLLIQFQNNGVVDDSQLPKDRFSAERLKGVDSTLKIQPAKLEDSAVYLCASRAPGYDTDTQYFGPGTRLTVL.

CDR3 region: CASSLRGGLTQDIQYF. The CDR3 DNA is TGCGCCAGCAGCTTGAGAGGTGGACTTACCCAAGACATTCAGTACTTC. This chain links TRBV5-1 with TRBJ2-4; D is possibly TRBD2 (5 bases). The CDR3 length is 16 residues. Germline assignment: CDR1 SGHRS and CDR2 YFSETQ. Trimming shortened V by 1 base and J by 8 bases, and 19 bases separated the two germline ends.